One sample yielded the 30 T cell receptor beta chains listed below, sequenced in a study of T cell responses to AZD1222 COVID-19 vaccine. Data came from immunoSEQ multiplex PCR; TCRdb stores just in-frame clones and leaves some out. The sample contains 90,000 to 120,000 clones, around nine tenths of which appear only once. Specimen: peripheral blood, collected on day 0 of AZD1222 vaccination. Receptors were obtained from an adult in good health.

The count of this clone is one. The rearrangement joins TRBV7-2 to TRBJ1-6; tentative D call: TRBD1 (5 bases). The CDR3 covers 15 residues. The germline CDR1 and CDR2 sequences are SGHTA and FQGNSA. V lost 2 bases to trimming and J lost 6 bases, with 11 bases between them. CDR3 DNA sequence: TGTGCCAGCAGCTTATCAGGGTCCCCTAATTCACCCCTCCACTTT. Amino acid sequence: CASSLSGSPNSPLHF.

About this clone itself: Additional DNA sequences in this sample encode the identical CDR3. The gene calls are TRBV6-5 and TRBJ2-7; no definite D call. This CDR3 is 10 amino acids long. Per the germline V gene, CDR1 is MNHEY and CDR2 is SVGAGI. Trimming cost V 8 bases and J 0 bases, with 2 bases left between them. CDR3 DNA sequence: TGTGCCAGCGGCTCCTACGAGCAGTACTTC. Its protein product is CASGSYEQYF.

The table lists this clone with a count of one. The chain links TRBV28 to TRBJ2-7; TRBD2 agrees at 12 bases. J gave up 3 bases and V 1 base, and 4 bases lay outside the gene matches. The CDR3 is 16 residues long. Germline V lookup: CDR1 MDHEN, CDR2 SYDVKM. The CDR3 spells CASSLSTSGGRYEQYF. CDR3 bases: TGTGCCAGCAGTTTATCGACTAGCGGGGGCCGCTACGAGCAGTACTTC.

The V call is TRBV11-2, the J call TRBJ2-2, with D perhaps being TRBD1 or TRBD2 (5 bases each). The V and J ends lost 2 bases and 0 bases respectively, with 10 bases between them. Looked up from germline, CDR1 is SGHAT and CDR2 is FQNNGV. There are 16 residues in the CDR3. CDR3: CASSLFGGTNTGELFF. The CDR3 DNA sequence: TGTGCCAGCAGCTTATTTGGGGGAACGAACACCGGGGAGCTGTTTTTT.

The chain uses TRBV30 and TRBJ1-1; D is unclear. The CDR3 consists of 12 residues. The germline gives CDR1 GTSNPN, CDR2 SVGIG (reference sequence). Trimming shortened V by 1 base and J by 1 base, and 4 bases separated the two germline ends. CDR3 loop: CAWSATNTEAFF. DNA of the CDR3: TGTGCCTGGAGTGCTACGAACACTGAAGCTTTCTTT.

The chain combines TRBV18 with TRBJ1-1; the D is unclear. Germline CDR1 is KGHSH and CDR2 is LQKENI. This CDR3 contains 14 residues. Trimming left V 6 bases short and J 0 bases short, with 11 bases between. The CDR3 DNA sequence: TGTGCCAGCTCCATAGGACGGATGAACACTGAAGCTTTCTTT. It encodes CASSIGRMNTEAFF.

The V call is TRBV7-9, the J call TRBJ2-3, with TRBD2 matching 8 bases. The CDR3 length is 15 residues. CDR1 is SEHNR, CDR2 FQNEAQ, per germline (reference sequence). The V gene end was trimmed by 6 bases and the J gene end by 4 bases; junction bases not matched to a gene: 9. The CDR3 DNA is TGTGCCAGCAGTCTTAAAGCGGGAGCCGCAGATACGCAGTATTTT. Translating gives CASSLKAGAADTQYF.

This clone was detected a few times. The rearrangement links TRBV28 to TRBJ2-3, with 7 bases identical to TRBD1. This CDR3 spans 15 amino acids. Germline loops: CDR1 MDHEN, CDR2 SYDVKM. Trimming removed 5 bases from V and 2 bases from J; junction bases left unmatched: 7. CDR3 sequence: CASSPGDSATDTQYF. The DNA of the CDR3 is TGTGCCAGCAGTCCTGGGGACAGCGCCACAGATACGCAGTATTTT.

This chain connects TRBV7-9 to TRBJ1-2, with TRBD1 as a possible D gene (5 bases). Trimming cost V 5 bases and J 13 bases, with 11 bases left between them. The CDR3 extends over 10 amino acids. Germline V gene sequence: CDR1 SEHNR, CDR2 FQNEAQ (reference sequence). In nucleotides, the CDR3 is TGTGCCAGCAGCCCCGAGAGGGGCACCTTC. The encoded protein is CASSPERGTF. The variable domain in full, completed from reference TRBV7-9 and TRBJ1-2, reads DTGVSQNPRHKITKRGQNVTFRCDPISEHNRLYWYRQTLGQGPEFLTYFQNEAQLEKSRLLSDRFSAERPKGSFSTLEIQRTEQGDSAMYLCASSPERGTFGSGTRLTVV.

This clone was counted once. The CDR3, as DNA: TGTGCCAGCAGCTTTCCAGAACAGGACAGGGAACCCTATCTAACACCCGGGGAGCTGTTTTTT. Amino acids: CASSFPEQDREPYLTPGELFF. The chain carries TRBV7-6 and TRBJ2-2; 8 nucleotides align to TRBD1. This CDR3 is built from 21 residues. Per the germline V gene, CDR1 is SGHVS and CDR2 is FNYEAQ. V shed 3 bases, J shed 6 bases, and the junction held 24 bases outside the gene matches.

The V and J genes are TRBV3-1 (or the pseudogene TRBV3-2) and TRBJ2-1; maybe TRBD2 (7 bases). The CDR3 runs to 16 residues. With 3 bases removed from V and 4 bases from J, the gap between germline ends came to 16 bases. From germline, CDR1 is LGHDT and CDR2 YNNKEL (reference sequence). The CDR3 loop is CASSQYNGGTYNEQFF. In DNA, the CDR3 is TGTGCCAGCAGCCAGTACAACGGGGGGACATACAATGAGCAGTTCTTC.

A single count supports this clone. The chain recombines TRBV19 with TRBJ2-2, with D possibly matching TRBD1 (5 bases). This CDR3 contains 14 residues. CDR1 is LNHDA, CDR2 SQIVND, per germline (reference sequence). The ends were cut back, 8 bases at V and 1 base at J, with 11 bases in the middle. CDR3 region: CASRRRGNTGELFF. As DNA, the CDR3 is TGTGCCAGTCGTAGAAGGGGGAACACCGGGGAGCTGTTTTTT.

The genes are TRBV4-3 and TRBJ2-6; D is unclear. Germline V CDR1 and CDR2: LGHNA, YSLEER. The CDR3 runs to 16 residues. Deletions cut 0 bases from V and 2 bases from J, with 8 bases between. The CDR3 DNA follows: TGCGCCAGCAGCCAAGATACCGAGGCTGGGGCCAACGTCCTGACTTTC. Translated: CASSQDTEAGANVLTF.

V is TRBV5-1 and J is TRBJ2-1; no definite D call. The CDR3 totals 11 residues. V dropped 4 bases and J dropped 15 bases, with 14 bases sitting between them. The germline V gene encodes CDR1 SGHRS and CDR2 YFSETQ. CDR3 bases: TGCGCCAGCAGCGCTAACACGGTTCCGTTCTTC. Protein: CASSANTVPFF.

CDR3 in DNA: TGTGCCAGCAGTTTTCTAGCGGGAGGGCTGCAAAACGAGCAGTACTTC. Translated, it gives CASSFLAGGLQNEQYF. The chain couples TRBV6-5 to TRBJ2-7, with 12 bases identical to TRBD2. The CDR3 has 16 amino acids. From germline, CDR1 is MNHEY and CDR2 SVGAGI. J gave up 5 bases and V 4 bases, and 9 bases lay outside the gene matches.

This chain joins TRBV20-1 and TRBJ1-2; the D gene is possibly TRBD1 (5 bases). There are 14 residues in the CDR3. Germline CDR1 is DFQATT and CDR2 is SNEGSKA (reference sequence). V lost 3 bases to trimming and J lost 7 bases, with 18 bases between them. The CDR3 region is CSASLRPRAGGYTF. Here the CDR3 DNA reads TGCAGTGCTAGTCTCCGCCCCAGGGCCGGTGGCTACACCTTC.

As to this clone: The junction departs from the called germline gene at one end, perhaps through a read error. The V gene is TRBV12-3 or TRBV12-4, the J gene TRBJ2-7; 14 bases line up with TRBD2. This CDR3 has 13 residues. Here the CDR3 DNA reads TGTGCCAGCAGGGGGACTAGCGGGAGTAACTGGGACTTC. Its protein is CASRGTSGSNWDF.

CDR3 in DNA: TGTGCCAGCAGTTTCGGCGACAGGGTCGGCTACACCTTC. It codes for CASSFGDRVGYTF. This chain links TRBV28 with TRBJ1-2; 7 nucleotides agree with TRBD1. This CDR3 has 13 residues. CDR1 and CDR2 (germline): MDHEN, SYDVKM. V lost 3 bases, J lost 8 bases, and 6 bases stayed unmatched.

The CDR3 DNA reads TGTGCCAGCAGCATGAGACTAGCGGCATTAGCGAACACCGGGGAGCTGTTTTTT. It specifies CASSMRLAALANTGELFF. The chain combines TRBV7-8 with TRBJ2-2; 9 bases are a match to TRBD2. V was clipped by 5 bases and J by 0 bases; unmatched bases: 10. The CDR3 length is 18 residues. Germline V CDR1 and CDR2: SGHVS, FQNEAQ.

The rearrangement links TRBV28 to TRBJ1-6, with TRBD1 as a possible D gene (6 bases). The CDR3 has 14 residues. The germline gives CDR1 MDHEN, CDR2 SYDVKM. Between the trimmed V and J ends, which lost 11 bases and 5 bases, there was a span of 16 bases. Here the CDR3 DNA reads TGTGCCGAAAAAGGGGGTGCGCATAATTCACCCCTCCACTTT. Its translation is CAEKGGAHNSPLHF.

This clone was observed a few times. The J gene is TRBJ1-6, the V gene TRBV25-1; 9 nucleotides align to TRBD1. There are 16 residues in the CDR3. In germline, CDR1 is MGHDK, CDR2 SYGVNS. The J segment lost 1 base and the V segment lost 8 bases, leaving 6 bases of the junction unmatched. The CDR3 loop reads CASLGQGESYNSPLHF. The CDR3 nucleotides are TGTGCCAGCCTGGGACAGGGCGAATCCTATAATTCACCCCTCCACTTT.

This clone was detected only a few times. V is TRBV4-3 and J is TRBJ2-2; no clear D. Trimming pared 1 base from V and 6 bases from J, leaving 15 bases between. The CDR3 length is 16 residues. Germline CDR1 reads LGHNA; CDR2 reads YSLEER. The CDR3 spells CASSQAVPGGPGELFF. CDR3 nucleotide sequence: TGCGCCAGCAGCCAAGCGGTTCCAGGCGGCCCCGGGGAGCTGTTTTTT.

V and J are TRBV2 and TRBJ1-6; D remains ambiguous. Trimming cost V 6 bases and J 0 bases, with 9 bases left between them. This CDR3 has 15 residues. Germline V lookup: CDR1 SNHLY, CDR2 FYNNEI. The CDR3 sequence is CASRGLGSYNSPLHF. CDR3 coding DNA: TGTGCCAGCAGAGGGTTGGGCTCCTATAATTCACCCCTCCACTTT.

The V gene is TRBV29-1, the J gene TRBJ1-4; D might be TRBD1 (5 bases). This CDR3 spans 16 amino acids. Germline lookup yields CDR1 SQVTM and CDR2 ANQGSEA. V lost 6 bases and J 7 bases, leaving 24 bases between the germline ends. The CDR3 DNA sequence: TGCAGCGTCCACGTCCCGGGACCTAGAAAGGGTGAAAAACTGTTTTTT. This codes for CSVHVPGPRKGEKLFF.

The chain has TRBV2 and TRBJ2-7; 7 nucleotides match TRBD1. V was clipped by 7 bases and J by 0 bases; unmatched bases: 6. The CDR3 loop spans 14 amino acids. CDR1 and CDR2 from the germline V gene are SNHLY and FYNNEI. CDR3 sequence (DNA): TGTGCCAGCAAGGGGGCGGTGAGCTCCTACGAGCAGTACTTC. It codes for CASKGAVSSYEQYF.

The chain is built from TRBV5-6 and TRBJ1-2, with a weak D call TRBD1 (6 bases). CDR1 and CDR2 (germline): SGHDT, YYEEEE. V gave up 3 bases and J gave up 7 bases, with 10 bases separating them. The CDR3 has 12 residues. The CDR3 DNA sequence: TGTGCCAGCAGCTGGGGGGCGGGTGGCTACACCTTC. Protein sequence: CASSWGAGGYTF.

The CDR3, as DNA: TGTGCCAGCAGTGAAGCAGGGGGCGCGAACTATGGCTACACCTTC. Protein product: CASSEAGGANYGYTF. The genes are TRBV2 and TRBJ1-2, with TRBD1 matching over 7 bases. From germline, CDR1 is SNHLY and CDR2 FYNNEI. The CDR3 consists of 15 residues. Trimming cost V 0 bases and J 2 bases; bases outside gene matches: 3. Looking up the rest from reference TRBV2 and TRBJ1-2 gives the full variable domain: EPEVTQTPSHQVTQMGQEVILRCVPISNHLYFYWYRQILGQKVEFLVSFYNNEISEKSEIFDDQFSVERPDGSNFTLKIRSTKLEDSAMYFCASSEAGGANYGYTFGSGTRLTVV.

This chain joins TRBV3-1 (or the pseudogene TRBV3-2) and TRBJ1-3, with a possible D match to TRBD1 (6 bases). CDR1 and CDR2 from the germline V gene are LGHDT and YNNKEL (reference sequence). The CDR3 is 18 residues long. Trimming left V 0 bases short and J 0 bases short, with 15 bases between. CDR3 bases: TGTGCCAGCAGCCAAGATCTCTTACAGGGTCTCTCTGGAAACACCATATATTTT. Translation: CASSQDLLQGLSGNTIYF.

The chain has TRBV4-3 and TRBJ2-3; 8 nucleotides agree with TRBD2. This CDR3 spans 15 amino acids. Per germline, CDR1 LGHNA and CDR2 YSLEER. The trim removed 2 bases at V and 1 base at J, leaving 2 bases unmatched. The CDR3 DNA is TGCGCCAGCAGCCAATCCGGGGGGGGCACAGATACGCAGTATTTT. Translating it yields CASSQSGGGTDTQYF.

The chain recombines TRBV7-2 with TRBJ1-5; no clear D gene. Trimming stripped 1 base from V and 7 bases from J, with 17 bases between. The germline CDR1 and CDR2 sequences are SGHTA and FQGNSA. This CDR3 has 16 residues. The CDR3 DNA sequence: TGTGCCAGCAGCTTAGACGGCCACGGGCCGACCCAGCCCCAGCATTTT. It encodes CASSLDGHGPTQPQHF.